This T cell receptor beta chain came from a study of shared clonotypes between healthy human individuals. The CDR3 consists of 13 residues. Approximately 220 ng DNA, 25,000 to 35,000 T cell genomes, went into each sorted-subset replicate PCR. Assay: immunoSEQ multiplex PCR; the TCRdb copy retains only in-frame clones and omits some. The table has some 2,000,000 clones, 95% seen once. The donors were all Caucasian adults (living in Nashville, Tennessee). V gene TRBV12-1 combines with J gene TRBJ1-1. TRBV12-1 constitutes a pseudogene. Sequencing was performed on naive CD4+ T cells sorted from blood. Documented subset: CD45RA+ positively selected. The origin of this receptor is a man aged 18-30 years in good health. The CDR3 DNA is TGTGCCAGCAGCAGGAAGAGAGACACTGAAGCTTTCTTT. Encoded protein: CASSRKRDTEAFF.